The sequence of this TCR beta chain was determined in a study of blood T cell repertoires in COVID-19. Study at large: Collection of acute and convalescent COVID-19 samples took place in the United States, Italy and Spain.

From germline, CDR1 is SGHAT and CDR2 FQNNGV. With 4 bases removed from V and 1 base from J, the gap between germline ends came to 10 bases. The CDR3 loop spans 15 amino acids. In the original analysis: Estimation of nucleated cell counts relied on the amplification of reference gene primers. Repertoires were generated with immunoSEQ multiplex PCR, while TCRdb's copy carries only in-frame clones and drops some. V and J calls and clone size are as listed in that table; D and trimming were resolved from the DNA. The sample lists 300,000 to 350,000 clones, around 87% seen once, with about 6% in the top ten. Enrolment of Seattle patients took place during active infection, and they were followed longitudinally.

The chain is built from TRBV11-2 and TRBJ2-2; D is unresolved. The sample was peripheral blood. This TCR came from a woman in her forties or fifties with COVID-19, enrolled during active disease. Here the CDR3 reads CASSSTRKNTGELFF. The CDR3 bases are TGTGCCAGCAGCTCCACGAGAAAGAACACCGGGGAGCTGTTTTTT.